This entry is about one T cell receptor beta chain. Its antigen is unidentified. The CDR3 has 16 residues. Germline assignment: CDR1 MNHEY and CDR2 SVGAGI. Trimming cost V 6 bases and J 1 base, with 18 bases left between them. The TCR beta CDR3 regions underwent amplification using RNA transcripts as the source. Researchers ran a first-round RT-PCR on the TCR CDR3 using the HTBI primer set. Each CDR3 protein is one row after TCRdb ran MiXCR on the multiplex PCR reads. Of around 700,000 distinct CDR3 sequences detected, under 45% appear once; the ten largest clones hold approximately 31%. This specimen belongs to a study of T cells in Graves' hyperthyroidism and ophthalmopathy. Whole-study findings and limits: Most thyroid-expanded clonotypes above 0.001 were also found in blood.

Researchers defined stable Graves' hyperthyroidism as no ophthalmopathy progression within 18 months. A patient was excluded if there was uncontrolled infection, other autoimmune disease, pregnancy or lactation. Diagnosis relied on clinical symptoms, serum thyroxine and TRAb, thyroid ultrasound and orbital computed tomography. What was sequenced was blood. The sequence was obtained from a middle-aged woman with Graves' hyperthyroidism. The rearrangement uses TRBV6-5 and TRBJ1-2, with D perhaps TRBD1 (6 bases). The CDR3 sequence is CASSQTTWTVNYGYTF. The CDR3 region has the DNA TGTGCCAGCAGCCAGACGACTTGGACAGTTAACTATGGCTACACCTTC.